Presented here are 20 T cell receptor beta chains from one specimen sequenced in a study of control samples from healthy donors and cancer patients. Using immunoSEQ multiplex PCR, the repertoire was profiled, and TCRdb retains in-frame clones only, with some absent. The sample has about 170,000 clones, 90% to 95% seen once. Sequencing input: blood. Receptor source: a woman in her 30s in good health.

This chain uses TRBV11-2 with TRBJ2-7; no definite D call. The ends were cut back, 0 bases at V and 3 bases at J, with 12 bases in the middle. CDR3 length equals 15 residues. Per germline, CDR1 SGHAT and CDR2 FQNNGV. The CDR3 spells CASSLEFPSNYEQYF. CDR3 sequence (DNA): TGTGCCAGCAGCTTAGAGTTTCCGTCCAACTACGAGCAGTACTTC.

The chain links TRBV7-9 to TRBJ1-2; 8 bases line up with TRBD1. Germline assignment: CDR1 SEHNR and CDR2 FQNEAQ (reference sequence). V was clipped by 5 bases and J by 8 bases; unmatched bases: 13. The CDR3 has 15 residues. The CDR3, as DNA: TGTGCCAGCAGCCCCTCCCTGGACAGGGTCGACGGCTACACCTTC. Translation: CASSPSLDRVDGYTF.

In its sample, this clone was seen once. The chain recombines TRBV2 with TRBJ1-2; the match to TRBD1 covers 7 bases. Per germline, CDR1 SNHLY and CDR2 FYNNEI. The V gene end was trimmed by 6 bases and the J gene end by 5 bases; junction bases not matched to a gene: 6. This CDR3 region has 13 residues. This CDR3 is CASSGTAPYGYTF. CDR3 DNA: TGTGCCAGCAGCGGGACAGCTCCTTATGGCTACACCTTC.

This chain uses TRBV2 with TRBJ2-7; 11 nucleotides agree with TRBD2. Per germline, CDR1 SNHLY and CDR2 FYNNEI. Trimming took 2 bases from V and 3 from J; bases not matched to a gene: 3. CDR3 length equals 15 residues. The CDR3 region has the DNA TGTGCCAGCAGTGAATTACTAGCGGGAGACTACGAGCAGTACTTC. Translated, it gives CASSELLAGDYEQYF.

The chain is built from TRBV18 and TRBJ1-5, with D possibly TRBD1 on 5 matching bases. The germline gives CDR1 KGHSH, CDR2 LQKENI. This CDR3 has 13 residues. Trimming left V 2 bases short and J 5 bases short, with 7 bases between. The CDR3 coding sequence is TGTGCCAGCTCACCAGGGACGGATCAGCCCCAGCATTTT. Residues: CASSPGTDQPQHF.

The rearrangement uses TRBV2 and TRBJ2-1; TRBD1 agrees at 10 bases. The junction had 7 bases not matched to a gene; V was cut back by 6 bases and J by 5 bases. The CDR3 is 15 amino acids. Germline assignment: CDR1 SNHLY and CDR2 FYNNEI. The CDR3 loop reads CASRAGTGDHNEQFF. The DNA for the CDR3 is TGTGCCAGCAGAGCCGGGACAGGGGACCACAATGAGCAGTTCTTC.

The rearrangement uses TRBV6-2 or TRBV6-3 and TRBJ1-5, with 9 bases matching TRBD1. The CDR3 is 17 amino acids. After removal of 0 bases from V and 2 bases from J, the junction contained 5 bases not matched to a gene. CDR1 is MNHEY, CDR2 SVGEGT, per germline. The CDR3 here is CASSYSNRGPGNQPQHF. The DNA of the CDR3 is TGTGCCAGCAGTTACTCGAACAGGGGGCCTGGCAATCAGCCCCAGCATTTT.

As to this clone: This same CDR3 is encoded by further DNA sequences in the sample. The chain links TRBV6-2 or TRBV6-3 to TRBJ1-5, with D unclear. The length of the CDR3 is 12 residues. Germline V CDR1 and CDR2: MNHEY, SVGEGT. Trimming took 2 bases from V and 4 from J, leaving 3 bases between them. CDR3 nucleotide sequence: TGTGCCAGCAGTTACCGTAATCAGCCCCAGCATTTT. Its translation: CASSYRNQPQHF.

The rearrangement uses TRBV7-8 and TRBJ2-1; 10 positions agree with TRBD2. The V gene's germline CDR1 is SGHVS and CDR2 FQNEAQ. CDR3 length equals 13 residues. J lost 7 bases, V lost 9 bases, and 6 bases had no gene match. DNA of the CDR3: TGTGCCAGTTCTAGCGGGAGTCTTAATGAGCAGTTCTTC. This codes for CASSSGSLNEQFF.

The V gene is TRBV12-3 or TRBV12-4, the J gene TRBJ1-3; TRBD1 agrees at 7 bases. Trimming at V came to 7 bases and at J to 2 bases, leaving 2 bases not matched to a gene. This CDR3 region has 13 residues. DNA of the CDR3: TGTGCCAGCACCACAGGGGCTGGAAACACCATATATTTT. Amino acid sequence: CASTTGAGNTIYF.

This chain uses TRBV3-1 (or the pseudogene TRBV3-2) with TRBJ2-3; 10 bases map to TRBD2. Germline lookup yields CDR1 LGHDT and CDR2 YNNKEL (reference sequence). V was clipped by 3 bases and J by 7 bases; unmatched bases: 7. The CDR3 contains 15 residues. The CDR3 DNA is TGTGCCAGCAGCCAGAGCGGGGGGGCTGGGTATACGCAGTATTTT. This sequence encodes CASSQSGGAGYTQYF.

The chain carries TRBV18 and TRBJ1-4, with D possibly matching TRBD1 (5 bases). V was shortened by 6 bases and J by 2 bases, with 7 bases between the two germline ends. CDR1 is KGHSH, CDR2 LQKENI, per germline. CDR3 length: 13 amino acids. CDR3 residues: CASSGGTNEKLFF. CDR3 bases: TGTGCCAGCTCCGGGGGTACTAATGAAAAACTGTTTTTT.

The chain combines TRBV9 with TRBJ1-2; the match to TRBD1 covers 7 bases. Per germline, CDR1 SGDLS and CDR2 YYNGEE. After removal of 2 bases from V and 3 bases from J, the junction contained 4 bases not matched to a gene. This CDR3 comprises 14 residues. The CDR3 is CASSVGTVDYGYTF. DNA of the CDR3: TGTGCCAGCAGCGTGGGGACAGTGGACTATGGCTACACCTTC.

This clone was found once. CDR3 amino acids: CASSAAIGAGANVLTF. In DNA, the CDR3 is TGTGCCAGCAGTGCTGCGATAGGGGCGGGGGCCAACGTCCTGACTTTC. The chain is built from TRBV28 and TRBJ2-6; TRBD1 is a possible D gene (5 bases). The V gene's germline CDR1 is MDHEN and CDR2 SYDVKM. Trimming shortened V by 5 bases and J by 4 bases, and 15 bases separated the two germline ends. The CDR3 totals 16 residues.

This sequence joins TRBV3-1 (or the pseudogene TRBV3-2) and TRBJ1-1; D might be TRBD1 (6 bases). The length of the CDR3 is 16 residues. The V and J ends lost 0 bases and 4 bases respectively, with 15 bases between them. Looked up from germline, CDR1 is LGHDT and CDR2 is YNNKEL (reference sequence). CDR3 in amino acids: CASSQDWGRVITEAFF. The CDR3 region has the DNA TGTGCCAGCAGCCAAGATTGGGGGCGCGTCATCACTGAAGCTTTCTTT.

V gene TRBV9 combines with J gene TRBJ2-3; TRBD2 matches 7 bases. CDR1 and CDR2 from the germline V gene are SGDLS and YYNGEE. The CDR3 covers 14 residues. After removal of 4 bases from V and 3 bases from J, the junction contained 5 bases not matched to a gene. CDR3 sequence: CASSPYGGTDTQYF. In DNA form, the CDR3 reads TGTGCCAGCAGCCCTTACGGGGGGACAGATACGCAGTATTTT.

This chain uses TRBV7-2 with TRBJ1-3; D is unresolved. The germline V and J ends were trimmed by 3 bases and 4 bases, with 10 bases remaining between them. Germline CDR1 is SGHTA and CDR2 is FQGNSA. This CDR3 contains 14 residues. The CDR3 loop reads CASSFRAGGNTIYF. The CDR3 DNA reads TGTGCCAGCAGCTTCCGGGCTGGGGGAAACACCATATATTTT. The complete variable domain, with remaining parts taken from reference TRBV7-2 and TRBJ1-3, reads GAGVSQSPSNKVTEKGKDVELRCDPISGHTALYWYRQSLGQGLEFLIYFQGNSAPDKSGLPSDRFSAERTGGSVSTLTIQRTQQEDSAVYLCASSFRAGGNTIYFGEGSWLTVV.

V usage is TRBV2 and J usage is TRBJ1-6; possible D gene TRBD1, 5 bases. V shed 3 bases and J shed 14 bases, with 8 bases lying between them. The CDR3 sequence is 11 residues long. Germline CDR1 and CDR2: SNHLY and FYNNEI. The CDR3 DNA reads as TGTGCCAGCAGTGAGGGGGGGGCCCTCCACTTT. This gives the protein CASSEGGALHF.

Worth noting for this clone: The junction and the germline gene differ at one end; a read error may be behind it. This rearrangement joins TRBV7-7 to TRBJ2-5, with 15 bases fitting TRBD2. Looked up from germline, CDR1 is SSHAT and CDR2 is FNYEAQ (reference sequence). This CDR3 comprises 15 residues. The CDR3: CASSWTSGREETQYF. The CDR3 DNA reads as TGTGCTAGCAGCTGGACTAGCGGGAGGGAAGAGACCCAGTACTTC. Full variable domain (missing parts from reference TRBV7-7 and TRBJ2-5): GAGVSQSPRYKVTKRGQDVTLRCDPISSHATLYWYQQALGQGPEFLTYFNYEAQPDKSGLPSDRFSAERPEGSISTLTIQRTEQRDSAMYRCASSWTSGREETQYFGPGTRLLVL.

The chain uses TRBV18 and TRBJ1-2; D may be TRBD1 (5 bases). V was trimmed by 1 base and J by 5 bases, leaving 11 bases between them. The CDR3 sequence is 14 residues long. Germline-derived CDR1 and CDR2 are KGHSH and LQKENI. Here the CDR3 reads CASSPQGARYGYTF. The CDR3, as DNA: TGTGCCAGCTCACCACAAGGGGCTAGGTATGGCTACACCTTC. Based on the CDR3 plus reference TRBV18 and TRBJ1-2, the full variable domain is NAGVMQNPRHLVRRRGQEARLRCSPMKGHSHVYWYRQLPEEGLKFMVYLQKENIIDESGMPKERFSAEFPKEGPSILRIQQVVRGDSAAYFCASSPQGARYGYTFGSGTRLTVV.